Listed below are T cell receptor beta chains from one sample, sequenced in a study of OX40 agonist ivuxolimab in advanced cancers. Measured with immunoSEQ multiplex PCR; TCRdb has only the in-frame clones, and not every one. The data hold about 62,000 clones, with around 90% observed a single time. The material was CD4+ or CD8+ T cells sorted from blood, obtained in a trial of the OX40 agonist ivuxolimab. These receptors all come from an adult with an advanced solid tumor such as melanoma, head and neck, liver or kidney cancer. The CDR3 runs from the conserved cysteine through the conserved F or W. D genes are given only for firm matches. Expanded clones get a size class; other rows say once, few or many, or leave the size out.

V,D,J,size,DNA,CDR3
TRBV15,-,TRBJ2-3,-,TGTGCCACCAGCAGCGCCTCCCGAACAGATACGCAGTATTTT,CATSSASRTDTQYF
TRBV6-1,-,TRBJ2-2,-,TGTGCCAGCAGTGAATATGAGAACACCGGGGAGCTGTTTTTT,CASSEYENTGELFF
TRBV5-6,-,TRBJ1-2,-,TGTGCCAGCAGCCCGGGGGGGTCCTTCGCGGGCTACACCTTC,CASSPGGSFAGYTF
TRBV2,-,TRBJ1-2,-,TGTGCCAGCAGTGAAGGGCAGAGGAGTCATGGCTACACCTTC,CASSEGQRSHGYTF
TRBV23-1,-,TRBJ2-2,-,TGCGCCAGCAGTCACGGGTACACTAGAAACAAACACACCGGGGAGCTGTTTTTT,CASSHGYTRNKHTGELFF
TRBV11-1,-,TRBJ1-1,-,TGTGCCAGCAGCCTTACTGCTGAAGCTTTCTTT,CASSLTAEAFF
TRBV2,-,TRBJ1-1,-,TGTGCCAGCAGTGAAGCGGGGGGCCGAAACACTGAAGCTTTCTTT,CASSEAGGRNTEAFF
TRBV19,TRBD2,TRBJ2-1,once,TGTGCCAGTAGTATAGTGGCTAGCGGAAGTGCGTCCTACAATGAGCAGTTCTTC,CASSIVASGSASYNEQFF
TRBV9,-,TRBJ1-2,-,TGTGCCAGCAGCGTAGCTCCAGGGAATTATGGCTACACCTTC,CASSVAPGNYGYTF
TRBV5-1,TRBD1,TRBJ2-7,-,TGCGCCAGCAGCTCCCCAGGGGGCGAGCAGTACTTC,CASSSPGGEQYF
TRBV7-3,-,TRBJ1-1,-,TGTGCCAGCAGCTCCAGACATCTGGATGAAGCTTTCTTT,CASSSRHLDEAFF
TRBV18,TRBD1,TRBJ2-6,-,TGTGCCAGCTCACCAATTGACAGGGCTGGGGCCAACGTCCTGACTTTC,CASSPIDRAGANVLTF
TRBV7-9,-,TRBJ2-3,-,TGTGCCAGCAGCTTACCTGGTGGCGATACGCAGTATTTT,CASSLPGGDTQYF
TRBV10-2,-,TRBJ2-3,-,TGCGCCAGCAGCCCCACAGATACGCAGTATTTT,CASSPTDTQYF
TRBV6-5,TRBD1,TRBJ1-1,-,TGTGCCAGCAGCGCGGGACAGGGGGGATTCGCAGCTTTCTTT,CASSAGQGGFAAFF
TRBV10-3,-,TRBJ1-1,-,TGTGCCATTCTGGCAAGGGGTGAGATCGCTTTCTTT,CAILARGEIAFF
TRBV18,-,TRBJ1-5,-,TGTGCCAGCTCACCAGGGGGCAATCAGCCCCAGCATTTT,CASSPGGNQPQHF
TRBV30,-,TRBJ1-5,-,TGTGCCTGGGGATACTCAGGGGATCAGCCCCAGCATTTT,CAWGYSGDQPQHF
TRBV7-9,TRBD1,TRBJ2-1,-,TGTGCCAGCAGCCTCCGGACAGGTGGGGCGAATGAGCAGTTCTTC,CASSLRTGGANEQFF
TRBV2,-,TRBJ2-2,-,TGTGCCAGCAAGCATACTATGAACACCGGGGAGCTGTTTTTT,CASKHTMNTGELFF
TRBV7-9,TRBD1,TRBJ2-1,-,TGTGCCAGCAGCCGGGGACAGGGCCCAAATGAGCAGTTCTTC,CASSRGQGPNEQFF
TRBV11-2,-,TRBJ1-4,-,TGTGCCAGCAGCACTTCGGGAGCGGAAAAACTGTTTTTT,CASSTSGAEKLFF
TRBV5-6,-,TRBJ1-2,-,TGTGCCAGCAGCCGGGACGTCGGTGGCTACACCTTC,CASSRDVGGYTF
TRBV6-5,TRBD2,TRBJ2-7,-,TGTGCCAGCAGCCCGACTAGCACCCAACGCGAGCAGTACTTC,CASSPTSTQREQYF
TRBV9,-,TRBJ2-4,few,TGTGCCAGCAGCGTACTGGGTGCAGGGGAAAACATTCAGTACTTC,CASSVLGAGENIQYF